Sequencing of this TCR beta chain was carried out in a study of OX40 agonist ivuxolimab in advanced cancers. Study summary: An agonistic human IgG2 monoclonal antibody against OX40 (CD134) was given.

General study points: Some of the lowest clonal expansion was seen in partial responders at 0.1-3.0 mg/kg.

The count of this clone is one. Its specificity is unknown. Assay used: immunoSEQ multiplex PCR; TCRdb lists only in-frame clones, some missing. The table includes fewer than 13,000 clones, roughly 78% detected once. Trimming removed 2 bases at V and 1 base at J, with 12 bases between. CDR3 size: 15 residues. Germline V gives CDR1 SNHLY, CDR2 FYNNEI. The material sequenced was CD4+ or CD8+ T cells sorted from blood, taken in a trial of the OX40 agonist ivuxolimab. This clonotype was sampled from an adult with an advanced solid tumor such as melanoma, head and neck, liver or kidney cancer. V is TRBV2 and J is TRBJ2-7; D gene ambiguous. The CDR3 is CASSESEAWSYEQYF. CDR3 DNA: TGTGCCAGCAGTGAATCCGAGGCCTGGTCCTACGAGCAGTACTTC.